The 5 T cell receptor beta chains given below trace back to one sample, sequenced in a study of shared clonotypes between healthy human individuals. Naive CD8 cells lacked CD45RO, underwent positive selection for CCR7 and left out terminally differentiated effector memory CD45RA+ cells. The repertoire was sequenced with immunoSEQ multiplex PCR; TCRdb's copy has only in-frame clones and lacks some. The table lists roughly 2,000,000 clones, approximately 92% of them singletons. Specimen: naive CD8+ T cells from PBMCs. These receptors came from a man younger than 35 in good health. Some clones in this sample may be carry-over from other donors' samples.

The chain carries TRBV19 and TRBJ1-5, with 8 bases fitting TRBD1. CDR1 is LNHDA, CDR2 SQIVND, per germline (reference sequence). After removal of 3 bases from V and 3 bases from J, the junction contained 1 base not matched to a gene. The CDR3 has 14 residues. CDR3 coding DNA: TGTGCCAGTAGTATGGACAGGGACAATCAGCCCCAGCATTTT. Translated, it gives CASSMDRDNQPQHF.

This clone has just one count. The chain couples TRBV6-1 to TRBJ2-7, with D possibly matching TRBD1 (6 bases). The CDR3 contains 15 residues. The V end was cut by 2 bases, the J end by 3 bases, with 14 bases between. Germline CDR1 reads MNHNS; CDR2 reads SASEGT. CDR3 amino acids: CASSEWAGAFYEQYF. CDR3 DNA sequence: TGTGCCAGCAGTGAATGGGCAGGGGCTTTCTACGAGCAGTACTTC.

V gene TRBV7-9 combines with J gene TRBJ1-2; D is ambiguous. This CDR3 comprises 14 residues. Germline CDR1 SEHNR, CDR2 FQNEAQ (reference sequence). V lost 5 bases and J 10 bases, leaving 20 bases between the germline ends. CDR3 bases: TGTGCCAGCAGCCTCCCCGGCGGCGTCGGGAACTACACCTTC. Translation gives CASSLPGGVGNYTF.

This chain uses TRBV7-8 with TRBJ2-3, with D perhaps matching TRBD1 (5 bases). Germline-derived CDR1 and CDR2 are SGHVS and FQNEAQ. The CDR3 loop spans 19 amino acids. The V end lost 5 bases, the J end lost 4 bases, and 28 bases lay between the germline ends. This chain's CDR3 is CASSHPIWGSTKKADTQYF. The CDR3, as DNA: TGTGCCAGCAGCCATCCGATTTGGGGCTCCACCAAAAAAGCAGATACGCAGTATTTT.

The V and J genes are TRBV13 and TRBJ1-2, with 7 positions matching TRBD1. V trimming: 0 bases; J trimming: 4 bases; junction bases outside the gene matches: 2. Germline V CDR1 and CDR2: PRHDT, FYEKMQ (reference sequence). This CDR3 has 14 residues. For the CDR3, the DNA is TGTGCCAGCAGCTTAGGCAGGGGGACCTATGGCTACACCTTC. Its protein product is CASSLGRGTYGYTF.